These T cell receptor beta chains were read from a single sample in a study of blood T cell repertoires in COVID-19. The data were produced by immunoSEQ multiplex PCR, yet TCRdb's version contains in-frame clones alone and is incomplete. The sample lists about 92,000 clones, roughly 80% occurring once. Sequencing was carried out using peripheral blood. The origin of the receptors is a woman older than 75 with active or convalescent COVID-19. The CDR3 runs from the conserved cysteine through the conserved F or W. Each record gives: J gene, D gene, V gene, CDR3 length, clone size, CDR3 protein, CDR3 DNA. The D gene is left open where the match is weak. The listing skips clone size in some rows; elsewhere it reads once, few, many or a size class.

>TRBJ1-2|TRBD1|TRBV7-2|17|.
CASSLSGQGPLGSGYTF
TGTGCCAGCAGCTTAAGTGGACAGGGGCCCCTCGGGAGTGGCTACACCTTC
>TRBJ2-1|.|TRBV6-5|11|few
CASRGGNEQFF
TGTGCCAGCAGAGGAGGGAATGAGCAGTTCTTC
>TRBJ2-5|.|TRBV5-1|14|.
CASSLGLLQETQYF
TGCGCCAGCAGCTTGGGTTTACTCCAAGAGACCCAGTACTTC
>TRBJ2-1|TRBD2|TRBV7-2|12|.
CASNRGGAVQFF
TGTGCCAGCAATCGGGGGGGGGCTGTACAGTTCTTC
>TRBJ2-1|.|TRBV10-3|17|.
CAISGLDRNRGYNEQFF
TGTGCCATCAGTGGTCTCGACCGGAATAGAGGCTACAATGAGCAGTTCTTC
>TRBJ2-1|TRBD1|TRBV6-6|15|.
CASRGRTGSYNEQFF
TGTGCCAGCAGGGGACGGACAGGGAGCTACAATGAGCAGTTCTTC
>TRBJ2-1|TRBD2|TRBV7-8|16|.
CASSWSSSGRGDEQFF
TGTGCCAGCAGCTGGAGCAGTAGCGGGAGGGGCGATGAGCAGTTCTTC
>TRBJ1-5|TRBD1|TRBV7-9|15|.
CASSSGQGSGQPQHF
TGTGCCAGCAGCTCGGGACAGGGGTCCGGTCAGCCCCAGCATTTT
>TRBJ1-6|.|TRBV27|17|.
CASSFFRGSSYNSPLHF
TGTGCCAGCAGTTTCTTTAGGGGAAGCTCCTATAATTCACCCCTCCACTTT
>TRBJ1-5|.|TRBV19|15|.
CASSPDTQGYQPQHF
TGTGCCAGTAGTCCCGACACGCAGGGTTATCAGCCCCAGCATTTT
>TRBJ1-4|TRBD1|TRBV5-1|15|.
CASSLLGTGGEKLFF
TGCGCCAGCAGCTTGCTAGGGACAGGGGGAGAAAAACTGTTTTTT
>TRBJ2-5|TRBD2|TRBV9|15|.
CASSVATSGVETQYF
TGTGCCAGCAGCGTCGCGACGAGCGGGGTAGAGACCCAGTACTTC
>TRBJ2-7|.|TRBV6-2/TRBV6-3|15|few
CASSYGGTNSYEQYF
TGTGCCAGCAGTTACGGGGGCACGAACTCCTACGAGCAGTACTTC
>TRBJ2-3|TRBD2|TRBV19|15|.
CASRATSETGDTQYF
TGTGCCAGTAGGGCGACTAGCGAAACGGGAGATACGCAGTATTTT
>TRBJ2-1|.|TRBV7-2|17|.
CASTLSNPSYSYNEQFF
TGTGCCAGCACCCTAAGTAACCCCTCTTACTCCTACAATGAGCAGTTCTTC
>TRBJ1-4|.|TRBV30|13|.
CAWSGADNEKLFF
TGTGCCTGGAGTGGGGCAGATAATGAAAAACTGTTTTTT
>TRBJ1-2|.|TRBV4-3|13|once
CASSHTTSSGYTF
TGCGCCAGCAGCCACACCACTAGTTCAGGCTACACCTTC